This entry lists 16 T cell receptor beta chains sequenced from one sample in a study of T cell responses to AZD1222 COVID-19 vaccine. Assay used: immunoSEQ multiplex PCR; TCRdb lists only in-frame clones, some missing. The sample yields about 75,000 clones, 70% to 90% seen once. The specimen was peripheral blood, collected 28 days after the second dose of the MenACWY control vaccine. The receptors shown here come from an adult who received the MenACWY meningococcal vaccine as a control.

The genes are TRBV4-3 and TRBJ2-7; possibly TRBD1 for D (5 bases). CDR1 LGHNA and CDR2 YSLEER come from the germline V gene. The V end lost 1 base, the J end lost 1 base, and 14 bases lay between the germline ends. The CDR3 runs 16 residues. The CDR3 region is CASSQARTRSSYEQYF. The CDR3 DNA reads TGCGCCAGCAGCCAAGCAAGGACAAGGTCATCCTACGAGCAGTACTTC.

This chain uses TRBV12-3 or TRBV12-4 with TRBJ2-3; no clear D. The ends were cut back, 7 bases at V and 0 bases at J, with 8 bases in the middle. This CDR3 contains 13 residues. CDR3 region: CASTHISTDTQYF. In DNA, the CDR3 is TGTGCCAGCACCCATATAAGCACAGATACGCAGTATTTT.

This chain joins TRBV6-2 or TRBV6-3 and TRBJ1-5; possibly TRBD1 for D (5 bases). The CDR3 loop spans 16 amino acids. Germline values: CDR1 MNHEY, CDR2 SVGEGT. V was clipped by 5 bases and J by 2 bases, with 16 bases between them. The CDR3 DNA reads TGTGCCAGCAGTCCGCACCGGGGGGACCGCAATCAGCCCCAGCATTTT. Translated, it gives CASSPHRGDRNQPQHF.

The chain recombines TRBV10-3 with TRBJ1-4, with 8 positions matching TRBD1. Germline-derived CDR1 and CDR2 are ENHRY and SYGVKD. J gave up 6 bases and V 6 bases, and 3 bases lay outside the gene matches. The CDR3 has 13 amino acids. CDR3 protein: CAIRDRADEKLFF. CDR3 coding DNA: TGTGCCATCAGGGACAGGGCCGATGAAAAACTGTTTTTT.

J is TRBJ2-7 and V is TRBV2; 16 positions agree with TRBD2. This CDR3 has 16 residues. Germline V gene sequence: CDR1 SNHLY, CDR2 FYNNEI. The V segment lost 7 bases and the J segment 4 bases; nucleotides outside the gene matches: 7. CDR3 region: CASKVGLAGGLYEQYF. As DNA, the CDR3 is TGTGCCAGCAAGGTGGGACTAGCGGGGGGGCTTTACGAGCAGTACTTC.

This chain uses TRBV27 with TRBJ1-1, with D perhaps TRBD1 (6 bases). The ends were cut back, 3 bases at V and 3 bases at J, with 11 bases in the middle. Germline V gene lookup returns CDR1 MNHEY and CDR2 SMNVEV (reference sequence). The CDR3 runs 14 residues. The CDR3 here is CASSFGTKDTEAFF. The CDR3 nucleotides read TGTGCCAGCAGTTTCGGGACAAAAGACACTGAAGCTTTCTTT.

The chain combines TRBV30 with TRBJ1-6, with a possible D match to TRBD1 (5 bases). The CDR3 spans 17 residues. Trimming stripped 0 bases from V and 0 bases from J, with 12 bases between. Looked up from germline, CDR1 is GTSNPN and CDR2 is SVGIG (reference sequence). The CDR3 DNA reads TGTGCCTGGAGTGTCGCAGGGATGAGCTCCTATAATTCACCCCTCCACTTT. Its translation is CAWSVAGMSSYNSPLHF.

The rearrangement uses TRBV11-3 and TRBJ2-1; 8 nucleotides align to TRBD2. The V segment lost 2 bases and the J segment 4 bases; nucleotides outside the gene matches: 7. The CDR3 consists of 16 residues. The V gene's germline CDR1 is SGHNT and CDR2 YENEEA. The CDR3 region is CASSLRESGGYNEQFF. Written as DNA, the CDR3 is TGTGCCAGCAGCTTAAGGGAAAGCGGGGGTTACAATGAGCAGTTCTTC.

The rearrangement links TRBV10-2 to TRBJ1-5; a possible D gene is TRBD1 (5 bases). CDR1 and CDR2 (germline): WSHSY, SAAADI. The CDR3 length is 13 residues. The ends were cut back, 6 bases at V and 7 bases at J, with 13 bases in the middle. CDR3 protein: CASSGGFRQPQHF. For the CDR3, the DNA is TGCGCCAGCAGCGGGGGGTTTAGGCAGCCCCAGCATTTT.

This clone was found once. The chain uses TRBV4-3 and TRBJ1-2; TRBD1 matches 7 bases. The V and J ends lost 3 bases and 2 bases, in that order; junction bases with no gene match: 6. Per germline, CDR1 LGHNA and CDR2 YSLEER. This CDR3 is built from 15 residues. The CDR3 spells CASSHHKTGNYGYTF. As DNA, the CDR3 is TGCGCCAGCAGCCACCACAAGACAGGGAACTATGGCTACACCTTC.

The chain is built from TRBV7-9 and TRBJ1-5; D is ambiguous. This CDR3 spans 14 amino acids. CDR1 and CDR2 (germline): SEHNR, FQNEAQ (reference sequence). Trimming took off 0 bases at V and 7 bases at J, with 10 bases between the two ends. The CDR3 coding sequence is TGTGCCAGCAGCTTAGCAGGGTTAGAGCAGCCCCAGCATTTT. This encodes CASSLAGLEQPQHF.

The chain has TRBV7-2 and TRBJ1-3; D not resolved. V lost 2 bases and J lost 2, with 16 bases in between. Germline CDR1 SGHTA, CDR2 FQGNSA. CDR3 length: 17 residues. The CDR3: CASSLSGPGLPGNTIYF. As DNA, the CDR3 is TGTGCCAGCAGCTTAAGTGGCCCTGGTCTACCTGGAAACACCATATATTTT.

V and J are TRBV14 and TRBJ1-1; possible D gene TRBD1, 5 bases. The CDR3 sequence is 15 residues long. The V end was cut by 5 bases, the J end by 4 bases, with 17 bases between. Per germline, CDR1 SGHDN and CDR2 FVKESK. The CDR3 DNA is TGTGCCAGCAGCGTCCGTCTAGGGACGGGCACTGAAGCTTTCTTT. Its translation: CASSVRLGTGTEAFF.

The rearrangement uses TRBV19 and TRBJ1-4, with D maybe TRBD1 (6 bases). There are 13 residues in the CDR3. Trimming cost V 3 bases and J 6 bases, with 8 bases left between them. Germline CDR1 and CDR2: LNHDA and SQIVND (reference sequence). The CDR3 here is CASSINRDEKLFF. The CDR3, as DNA: TGTGCCAGTAGTATTAACAGGGATGAAAAACTGTTTTTT.

The J gene is TRBJ2-1, the V gene TRBV18; D gene ambiguous. The CDR3 consists of 12 residues. Germline CDR1 and CDR2: KGHSH and LQKENI. V gave up 1 base and J gave up 10 bases, with 8 bases separating them. The CDR3 coding sequence is TGTGCCAGCTCACCACTGGGCCGAGAGCAGTTCTTC. Protein sequence: CASSPLGREQFF.

The genes are TRBV6-4 and TRBJ1-2; 9 bases fit TRBD1. With V trimmed by 4 bases and J by 0 bases, 3 bases remained unmatched. Germline assignment: CDR1 MRHNA and CDR2 SNTAGT. The CDR3 extends over 15 amino acids. The CDR3 nucleotides read TGTGCCAGCAGTGCCGGACAGGGGTCTAACTATGGCTACACCTTC. As protein: CASSAGQGSNYGYTF.